Below are 27 T cell receptor beta chains sequenced from a single sample in a study of cytomegalovirus exposure and HLA in healthy donors. 60 Vbeta and 13 Jbeta primers were used in PCR. Libraries were prepared by immunoSEQ multiplex PCR; TCRdb keeps only in-frame clonotypes and omits some of them. The table records about 150,000 clones, 76% of them present only once. The material sequenced was PBMCs. All receptors derive from a man aged 35-49 years in good health and CMV-seronegative.

The chain couples TRBV4-2 to TRBJ2-1; 10 nucleotides agree with TRBD2. V shed 4 bases and J 8 bases; nucleotides not matched to a gene: 14. This CDR3 spans 17 amino acids. Germline CDR1 reads LGHNA; CDR2 reads YNFKEQ. Here the CDR3 reads CASSPHVLAGVSYEQFF. In nucleotides, the CDR3 is TGTGCCAGCAGCCCACACGTCCTAGCGGGAGTTTCGTATGAGCAGTTCTTC.

The chain recombines TRBV15 with TRBJ1-4, with D perhaps TRBD1 (6 bases). Germline V gives CDR1 LNHNV, CDR2 YYDKDF (reference sequence). The CDR3 is 17 residues long. V was pared by 1 base and J by 8 bases, with 20 bases between. The CDR3 region has the DNA TGTGCCACCAGCAGAGGGGAGGCTTCGGGGGGGCAAGAAAAACTGTTTTTT. This codes for CATSRGEASGGQEKLFF.

CDR3 sequence: CASSQDVGTNEKLFF. CDR3 nucleotides: TGCGCCAGCAGCCAAGATGTGGGGACAAATGAAAAACTGTTTTTT. The J gene is TRBJ1-4, the V gene TRBV4-3; the D gene is possibly TRBD1 (6 bases). The CDR3 contains 15 residues. Germline V gene data show CDR1 as LGHNA and CDR2 as YSLEER. With 0 bases removed from V and 5 bases from J, the gap between germline ends came to 10 bases.

This clone was recorded a few times. The chain has TRBV7-6 and TRBJ2-6; 7 nucleotides agree with TRBD1. The CDR3 runs 17 residues. The J segment lost 0 bases and the V segment lost 5 bases, leaving 7 bases of the junction unmatched. Germline values: CDR1 SGHVS, CDR2 FNYEAQ. CDR3 region: CASSRRGTASGANVLTF. Written as DNA, the CDR3 is TGTGCCAGCAGCAGGAGAGGGACAGCCTCTGGGGCCAACGTCCTGACTTTC.

The chain recombines TRBV11-2 with TRBJ1-1; D ambiguous. Trimming shortened V by 2 bases and J by 0 bases, and 13 bases separated the two germline ends. This CDR3 contains 16 residues. Germline CDR1 reads SGHAT; CDR2 reads FQNNGV. The CDR3 bases are TGTGCCAGCAGCTTACCAGCGGGCAGCCTGAACACTGAAGCTTTCTTT. Translation: CASSLPAGSLNTEAFF.

CDR3 amino acids: CASSPITDTQYF. The CDR3 nucleotides are TGTGCCAGCAGTCCTATCACAGATACGCAGTATTTT. The J gene is TRBJ2-3, the V gene TRBV2, with D unresolved. CDR1 SNHLY and CDR2 FYNNEI come from the germline V gene. CDR3 length: 12 amino acids. The germline V and J ends were trimmed by 5 bases and 2 bases, with 5 bases remaining between them.

This clone was observed once. J is TRBJ2-7 and V is TRBV29-1; 9 bases are shared with TRBD1. Looked up from germline, CDR1 is SQVTM and CDR2 is ANQGSEA. The junction had 8 bases not matched to a gene; V was cut back by 0 bases and J by 2 bases. The CDR3 contains 16 residues. The CDR3 nucleotides are TGCAGCGTTGAAGATGCGGCACGACAGGGGGCCTACGAGCAGTACTTC. It specifies CSVEDAARQGAYEQYF.

This clone has a handful of counts. The chain has TRBV5-6 and TRBJ2-3; 10 bases fit TRBD2. The CDR3 extends over 14 amino acids. V trimming: 3 bases; J trimming: 6 bases; junction bases outside the gene matches: 4. Germline-derived CDR1 and CDR2 are SGHDT and YYEEEE. This CDR3 reads CASSSSGGSDTQYF. Here the CDR3 DNA reads TGTGCCAGCAGCTCTAGCGGGGGATCGGATACGCAGTATTTT.

CDR3 sequence: CASSSSGPEAFF. In DNA, the CDR3 is TGTGCCAGCAGCAGCTCAGGGCCTGAAGCTTTCTTT. The chain has TRBV7-3 and TRBJ1-1, with TRBD1 as a possible D gene (5 bases). Germline CDR1 reads SGHTA; CDR2 reads FQGTGA. The CDR3 consists of 12 residues. The V end was cut by 5 bases, the J end by 6 bases, with 10 bases between.

The V call is TRBV29-1, the J call TRBJ1-2; TRBD1 matches 7 bases. The germline V gene encodes CDR1 SQVTM and CDR2 ANQGSEA. V trimming: 5 bases; J trimming: 2 bases; junction bases outside the gene matches: 2. The CDR3 is made up of 12 amino acids. CDR3 nucleotides: TGCAGCGTTCGGACAGGCAACTATGGCTACACCTTC. Its protein product is CSVRTGNYGYTF.

This clone was counted a few times. This chain connects TRBV23-1 to TRBJ1-2; D is ambiguous. TRBV23-1 is labeled an ORF, and its function is uncertain. With 0 bases removed from V and 10 bases from J, the gap between germline ends came to 15 bases. CDR3 length: 14 amino acids. The CDR3 bases are TGCGCCAGCAGTCAATCATTGACAAGGAAACCCTACACCTTC. Translating it yields CASSQSLTRKPYTF.

The chain has TRBV18 and TRBJ1-1, with TRBD1 identical over 9 bases. The CDR3 loop spans 15 amino acids. The trim removed 1 base at V and 1 base at J, leaving 1 base unmatched. Germline lookup yields CDR1 KGHSH and CDR2 LQKENI. The CDR3 DNA is TGTGCCAGCTCACCACTACAGGGGGCGAACACTGAAGCTTTCTTT. The encoded protein is CASSPLQGANTEAFF.

This clone was picked up one time. V usage is TRBV10-3 and J usage is TRBJ2-5; 14 bases line up with TRBD2. The J call is uncertain, as TRBJ2-7 better fits the DNA end. Looked up from germline, CDR1 is ENHRY and CDR2 is SYGVKD. The CDR3 is 15 residues long. Here the CDR3 reads CAISEGLAGGDEQYF. CDR3 bases: TGTGCCATCAGTGAAGGACTAGCGGGAGGTGACGAGCAGTACTTC.

The chain is built from TRBV19 and TRBJ1-1; the match to TRBD1 covers 7 bases. The J segment lost 4 bases and the V segment lost 4 bases, leaving 6 bases of the junction unmatched. This CDR3 spans 14 amino acids. Germline V gives CDR1 LNHDA, CDR2 SQIVND (reference sequence). In DNA form, the CDR3 reads TGTGCCAGTAGTAAGGGACAGCTCATCACTGAAGCTTTCTTT. As protein: CASSKGQLITEAFF.

This clone was seen more than once but under ten times. The genes are TRBV18 and TRBJ2-3; TRBD2 aligns across 8 bases. Germline CDR1 and CDR2: KGHSH and LQKENI. This CDR3 contains 15 residues. With V trimmed by 1 base and J by 3 bases, 3 bases remained unmatched. The CDR3 spells CASSPLAGTTDTQYF. CDR3 nucleotides: TGTGCCAGCTCACCACTAGCGGGGACAACAGATACGCAGTATTTT.

The DNA of the CDR3 is TGCGCCAGCAGCCAAGGGTCAGGGGTAGCCGCGAACACCGGGGAGCTGTTTTTT. Amino acid sequence: CASSQGSGVAANTGELFF. The V call is TRBV4-3, the J call TRBJ2-2; D might be TRBD1 (6 bases). CDR3 length equals 18 residues. The germline V and J ends were trimmed by 1 base and 0 bases, with 15 bases remaining between them. Germline V lookup: CDR1 LGHNA, CDR2 YSLEER.

This clone was counted a few times. The chain couples TRBV30 to TRBJ2-5; 8 bases map to TRBD1. The J call is in doubt because the DNA end fits TRBJ2-7 better. Germline loops: CDR1 GTSNPN, CDR2 SVGIG (reference sequence). The CDR3 extends over 13 amino acids. The CDR3, as DNA: TGTGCCTGGAACCCCGGACAGGGCCCCGAGCAGTACTTC. Translated, it gives CAWNPGQGPEQYF.

The chain combines TRBV5-1 with TRBJ1-1, with a tentative D call TRBD1 (5 bases). Per the germline V gene, CDR1 is SGHRS and CDR2 is YFSETQ. With 2 bases removed from V and 5 bases from J, the gap between germline ends came to 13 bases. This CDR3 has 14 residues. DNA for the CDR3: TGCGCCAGCAGCTTCCGGGGGGGAGAGACTGAAGCTTTCTTT. It encodes CASSFRGGETEAFF.

The chain employs TRBV9 and TRBJ1-2; 7 nucleotides match TRBD1. The CDR3 is 15 residues long. V lost 0 bases to trimming and J lost 5 bases; unmatched junction nucleotides: 7. The germline V gene encodes CDR1 SGDLS and CDR2 YYNGEE. DNA of the CDR3: TGTGCCAGCAGCGTAGCTCAGACAGGGAGGTATGGCTACACCTTC. Residues: CASSVAQTGRYGYTF. Supplemented by reference TRBV9 and TRBJ1-2, the full variable domain reads DSGVTQTPKHLITATGQRVTLRCSPRSGDLSVYWYQQSLDQGLQFLIQYYNGEERAKGNILERFSAQQFPDLHSELNLSSLELGDSALYFCASSVAQTGRYGYTFGSGTRLTVV.

V gene TRBV10-3 combines with J gene TRBJ2-7, with D uncertain. This CDR3 has 12 residues. The germline V gene has CDR1 ENHRY and CDR2 SYGVKD. Trimming cost V 5 bases and J 4 bases, with 9 bases left between them. The CDR3 loop reads CAISQHEYEQYF. CDR3 nucleotides: TGTGCCATCAGTCAACATGAATACGAGCAGTACTTC.

This chain joins TRBV4-3 and TRBJ1-2; D call uncertain. The CDR3 has 13 residues. Per germline, CDR1 LGHNA and CDR2 YSLEER. The V end lost 2 bases, the J end lost 2 bases, and 6 bases lay between the germline ends. CDR3 amino acids: CASSQPGNYGYTF. The DNA for the CDR3 is TGCGCCAGCAGCCAACCCGGGAACTATGGCTACACCTTC.

This clone was found once. This CDR3 is CASSLGGLAGRTGELFF. The CDR3 DNA reads TGTGCCAGCAGTTTAGGGGGGCTAGCGGGAAGGACCGGGGAGCTGTTTTTT. This chain joins TRBV27 and TRBJ2-2; 9 bases are shared with TRBD2. Trimming at V came to 2 bases and at J to 5 bases, leaving 9 bases not matched to a gene. Per germline, CDR1 MNHEY and CDR2 SMNVEV (reference sequence). The CDR3 sequence is 17 residues long.

This rearrangement joins TRBV7-3 to TRBJ1-5; the D gene is possibly TRBD1 (5 bases). Germline V gene sequence: CDR1 SGHTA, CDR2 FQGTGA. Trimming removed 0 bases at V and 3 bases at J, with 18 bases between. There are 18 residues in the CDR3. This CDR3 reads CASSLTWVVQETNQPQHF. CDR3 DNA: TGTGCCAGCAGCTTAACTTGGGTCGTACAGGAAACCAATCAGCCCCAGCATTTT.

This rearrangement joins TRBV7-8 to TRBJ2-5; unclear D gene. CDR1 and CDR2 from the germline V gene are SGHVS and FQNEAQ. V was trimmed by 5 bases and J by 5 bases, leaving 18 bases between them. This CDR3 is 15 amino acids long. CDR3 loop: CASSPTRFTVETQYF. The CDR3, as DNA: TGTGCCAGCAGCCCAACTCGTTTCACTGTTGAGACCCAGTACTTC.

The rearrangement uses TRBV27 and TRBJ2-7; the D gene is possibly TRBD2 (6 bases). The CDR3 runs to 14 residues. Germline lookup yields CDR1 MNHEY and CDR2 SMNVEV (reference sequence). Trimming stripped 3 bases from V and 7 bases from J, with 16 bases between. DNA of the CDR3: TGTGCCAGCAGTTTTGGGGGGATACTGGGGGAGCAGTACTTC. As protein: CASSFGGILGEQYF.

The chain carries TRBV11-3 and TRBJ2-7; TRBD1 might be the D (6 bases). V dropped 0 bases and J dropped 2 bases, with 17 bases sitting between them. There are 17 residues in the CDR3. Germline CDR1 is SGHNT and CDR2 is YENEEA. The DNA for the CDR3 is TGTGCCAGCAGCTTAGATTCCGGGCGGACAGCGACCTACGAGCAGTACTTC. It codes for CASSLDSGRTATYEQYF.

In its sample, this clone was seen a few times. J is TRBJ2-3 and V is TRBV29-1; 10 bases are shared with TRBD1. V was clipped by 4 bases and J by 4 bases; unmatched bases: 14. This CDR3 contains 17 residues. CDR1 is SQVTM, CDR2 ANQGSEA, per germline. The CDR3 loop reads CSVVAFGGTGASDTQYF. The CDR3 DNA reads as TGCAGCGTTGTCGCATTCGGGGGGACAGGGGCATCAGATACGCAGTATTTT.